What follows are 18 T cell receptor beta chains derived from one specimen sequenced in a study of blood T cell repertoires in COVID-19 (dated by TCRdb to the early 2020s). The library was produced with the immunoSEQ multiplex PCR assay. TCRdb re-hosts the immuneACCESS table, in-frame sequences only. Its copies lack some clones; in the studies checked, an unresolved V gene accounts for under half of them, and the cause for the rest is not known. Present in this sample are 470,000 or so clones, approximately 83% of which were seen just once. Approximately 3.4% of the sample is held by the ten biggest clonotypes. Sequencing was performed on peripheral blood. These receptors were obtained from a human donor in a cohort sampled during active COVID-19.

This clone was counted a single time. V usage is TRBV19 and J usage is TRBJ2-3; tentatively, D is TRBD2 (5 bases). CDR1 and CDR2 from the germline V gene are LNHDA and SQIVND (reference sequence). The CDR3 is 11 residues long. V was pared by 7 bases and J by 4 bases, with 6 bases between. The chain's CDR3 is CASKRADTQYF. The CDR3 region has the DNA TGTGCCAGTAAGAGGGCAGATACGCAGTATTTT.

The J gene is TRBJ2-1, the V gene TRBV11-3; TRBD2 is a possible D gene (6 bases). This CDR3 comprises 15 residues. Trimming cost V 1 base and J 7 bases, with 14 bases left between them. Germline V gives CDR1 SGHNT, CDR2 YENEEA. For the CDR3, the DNA is TGTGCCAGCAGCTTAGGTGGAGGGGCCGTGAATGAGCAGTTCTTC. This translates into CASSLGGGAVNEQFF.

CDR3 region: CAWSSGGRAELETQYF. CDR3 DNA: TGTGCCTGGAGTAGTGGCGGGAGGGCCGAATTAGAGACCCAGTACTTC. This rearrangement joins TRBV30 to TRBJ2-5; 9 bases map to TRBD2. Losses at the gene ends were 2 bases for V and 4 bases for J; bases not matched to a gene: 11. The CDR3 is 16 residues long. Germline lookup yields CDR1 GTSNPN and CDR2 SVGIG (reference sequence).

CDR3: CASSQGQGERNTEAFF. CDR3 bases: TGTGCCAGCAGCCAAGGACAGGGTGAGAGGAACACTGAAGCTTTCTTT. The V and J genes are TRBV4-2 and TRBJ1-1; TRBD1 aligns across 7 bases. There are 16 residues in the CDR3. The V gene's germline CDR1 is LGHNA and CDR2 YNFKEQ. Germline trimming cut 1 base from V and 1 base from J; bases unmatched to any gene: 6.

The J gene is TRBJ2-4, the V gene TRBV7-9, with D possibly TRBD2 on 5 matching bases. V lost 0 bases and J 1 base, leaving 7 bases between the germline ends. Germline lookup yields CDR1 SEHNR and CDR2 FQNEAQ (reference sequence). This CDR3 comprises 15 residues. Here the CDR3 reads CASSLASAAKNIQYF. The CDR3 DNA reads as TGTGCCAGCAGCTTAGCTAGCGCCGCCAAAAACATTCAGTACTTC.

CDR3 amino acids: CASSLRGLAGNYEQYF. As DNA, the CDR3 is TGTGCCAGCAGTTTGAGGGGACTAGCGGGAAACTACGAGCAGTACTTC. The chain uses TRBV27 and TRBJ2-7, with TRBD2 identical over 13 bases. The CDR3 contains 16 residues. The ends lost 3 bases at V and 3 bases at J; junction bases unmatched: 5. The germline CDR1 and CDR2 sequences are MNHEY and SMNVEV (reference sequence).

The chain links TRBV28 to TRBJ1-5; TRBD1 is a possible D gene (6 bases). Trimming took 3 bases from V and 3 from J, leaving 12 bases between them. CDR3 size: 15 residues. CDR1 MDHEN and CDR2 SYDVKM come from the germline V gene. The CDR3 DNA is TGTGCCAGCAGTTTGAGCGGGGGCCTCAATCAGCCCCAGCATTTT. Protein: CASSLSGGLNQPQHF.

V and J are TRBV7-2 and TRBJ2-2, with D maybe TRBD2 (7 bases). CDR3 size: 14 residues. Per germline, CDR1 SGHTA and CDR2 FQGNSA. V gave up 6 bases and J gave up 6 bases, with 14 bases separating them. The CDR3 DNA is TGTGCCAGCAGGAGGGGGGGTTCTCCCGGGGAGCTGTTTTTT. Amino acid sequence: CASRRGGSPGELFF.

This chain joins TRBV5-6 and TRBJ1-5; tentative D call: TRBD1 (5 bases). Per germline, CDR1 SGHDT and CDR2 YYEEEE. The CDR3 sequence is 14 residues long. V shed 3 bases and J shed 9 bases, with 16 bases lying between them. Here the CDR3 reads CASSSKQGWGPQHF. DNA of the CDR3: TGTGCCAGCAGCTCGAAGCAGGGTTGGGGGCCCCAGCATTTT.

This clone turned up a few times. V usage is TRBV5-1 and J usage is TRBJ2-7, with TRBD1 matching over 7 bases. The CDR3 sequence is 16 residues long. J lost 4 bases, V lost 4 bases, and 14 bases had no gene match. From germline, CDR1 is SGHRS and CDR2 YFSETQ. CDR3 sequence: CASSAKPGQRKYEQYF. Here the CDR3 DNA reads TGCGCCAGCAGCGCAAAACCGGGACAGAGAAAGTACGAGCAGTACTTC.

This chain joins TRBV29-1 and TRBJ2-1; TRBD2 agrees at 14 bases. This CDR3 is 18 amino acids long. CDR1 is SQVTM and CDR2 is ANQGSEA in the germline V gene. Trimming cost V 0 bases and J 3 bases; bases outside gene matches: 7. The CDR3 nucleotides are TGCAGCGTTGAAGATTATGGGACTAGCGGGAGCCTCTACAATGAGCAGTTCTTC. Amino acids: CSVEDYGTSGSLYNEQFF.

The genes are TRBV19 and TRBJ1-4; 10 nucleotides match TRBD1. The germline gives CDR1 LNHDA, CDR2 SQIVND (reference sequence). The V segment lost 3 bases and the J segment 5 bases; nucleotides outside the gene matches: 6. This CDR3 is 16 amino acids long. CDR3 bases: TGTGCCAGTAGTATTTCTATGGGACAGGGGAATGAAAAACTGTTTTTT. Translating it yields CASSISMGQGNEKLFF.

The chain joins TRBV7-2 to TRBJ2-7; TRBD2 matches 7 bases. Germline V lookup: CDR1 SGHTA, CDR2 FQGNSA. This CDR3 has 15 residues. V dropped 5 bases and J dropped 0; count of bases not matched to a gene: 7. The CDR3 DNA reads as TGTGCCAGCAGCAGAAGCGGGACCCGCTCCTACGAGCAGTACTTC. Encoded protein: CASSRSGTRSYEQYF. Drawing the rest from reference TRBV7-2 and TRBJ2-7, the complete variable domain is GAGVSQSPSNKVTEKGKDVELRCDPISGHTALYWYRQSLGQGLEFLIYFQGNSAPDKSGLPSDRFSAERTGGSVSTLTIQRTQQEDSAVYLCASSRSGTRSYEQYFGPGTRLTVT.

The chain couples TRBV30 to TRBJ1-5, with a weak D call TRBD1 (6 bases). The CDR3 has 13 amino acids. With 5 bases removed from V and 3 bases from J, the gap between germline ends came to 11 bases. Germline V gives CDR1 GTSNPN, CDR2 SVGIG (reference sequence). In DNA form, the CDR3 reads TGTGCCTGGGGTACAGGGAACAATCAGCCCCAGCATTTT. Translation gives CAWGTGNNQPQHF.

This sequence joins TRBV10-1 and TRBJ2-3, with no clear D. The CDR3 length is 12 residues. Deletions cut 8 bases from V and 4 bases from J, with 10 bases between. The germline gives CDR1 WNHNN, CDR2 SYGVQD (reference sequence). DNA of the CDR3: TGCGCCAGCTATAGATATTCAGATACGCAGTATTTT. It encodes CASYRYSDTQYF.

The chain has TRBV4-1 and TRBJ2-7; a weak D match, TRBD1 (6 bases). CDR1 is MGHRA, CDR2 YSYEKL, per germline. V gave up 4 bases and J gave up 2 bases, with 9 bases separating them. The CDR3 has 13 amino acids. CDR3 DNA: TGCGCCAGCAGCCCCGGGACACCCTACGAGCAGTACTTC. Protein: CASSPGTPYEQYF.

The chain has TRBV12-3 or TRBV12-4 and TRBJ1-6, with D perhaps matching TRBD1 (6 bases). The CDR3 consists of 12 residues. Trimming left V 8 bases short and J 14 bases short, with 16 bases between. The CDR3 DNA follows: TGTGCCAGCTCGAACCGGGGGGGCACCCTCCACTTT. Amino acid sequence: CASSNRGGTLHF.

The V call is TRBV5-1, the J call TRBJ2-7, with 8 bases identical to TRBD1. Germline V gene data show CDR1 as SGHRS and CDR2 as YFSETQ. The junction had 6 bases not matched to a gene; V was cut back by 3 bases and J by 4 bases. The CDR3 consists of 14 residues. CDR3: CASSSQGARYEQYF. The CDR3 DNA reads as TGCGCCAGCAGCTCCCAGGGGGCGCGGTACGAGCAGTACTTC.